Described below is a single T cell receptor (beta chain) sequence and its context. This sample stems from a study of shared clonotypes between healthy human individuals. Study as a whole: Donors consisted of two women and a few men between 18 and 49.

The V gene's germline CDR1 is ENHRY and CDR2 SYGVKD. The CDR3 has 12 amino acids. Trimming pared 5 bases from V and 3 bases from J, leaving 8 bases between. Caucasian adults living in Nashville, Tennessee, provided all samples. Ten immunoSEQ deep assay plates held the unsorted PBMC DNA. The method was immunoSEQ multiplex PCR; TCRdb's version includes in-frame clones alone and lacks a portion of them. The repertoire holds about 490,000 clones, with 76% as singletons. Material for sequencing was PBMCs. The chain is built from TRBV10-3 and TRBJ2-7; D perhaps matches TRBD1 (5 bases). The TCR was taken from a woman aged 40 to 50 in good health. Some clones in this sample may be carry-over from other donors' samples. CDR3 protein: CAISPQDYEQYF. The DNA for the CDR3 is TGTGCCATCAGTCCACAGGACTACGAGCAGTACTTC.